The clone carrying this TCR beta chain was seen many times. Its antigen is not identified. The data belong to a study of spatial heterogeneity in lung cancer. About the research overall: Detected sequences consistently included more beta-chain ones than alpha-chain ones. Overall study results and limits: Blood contained ubiquitous expanded tumor TCRs more at resection than at follow-up.

The germline V gene has CDR1 DFQATT and CDR2 SNEGSKA (reference sequence). There are 11 residues in the CDR3. Losses at the gene ends were 5 bases for V and 7 bases for J; bases not matched to a gene: 4. Time point noted: sample taken at primary tumor resection. Whole RNA obtained from tumor, nontumor lung or frozen PBMC underwent sequencing without sorting. A total of some 70 untreated early-stage non-small cell lung cancer patients served as donors. Unique molecular identifiers, one per molecule, were present on every TCR cDNA molecule. TCRdb called the 5' RACE reads again in MiXCR, with one record for every CDR3 protein. The sample lists about 26,000 distinct CDR3 sequences, around 13% seen once, with 25% in the top ten.

This chain joins TRBV20-1 and TRBJ1-2; 7 bases line up with TRBD1. The source of this sequence is a female donor with early-stage non-small cell lung cancer. Sequences were derived from PBMCs, sampled at surgery. CDR3 DNA: TGCAGTGCTTATTACAGGGGTGGCTACACCTTC. Its protein product is CSAYYRGGYTF.